The entry below describes one TCR beta chain. Profiling relied on immunoSEQ multiplex PCR, and the TCRdb table lists in-frame clones only, not all of them. The sample has over 45,000 clones; about 83% are singletons. The sample is drawn from a study of OX40 agonist ivuxolimab in advanced cancers. In the study overall: Clinicians treated patients with ivuxolimab, an agonistic anti-OX40 (CD134) antibody.

The CDR3 consists of 14 residues. From germline, CDR1 is SGHTA and CDR2 FQGNSA. The germline V and J ends were trimmed by 5 bases and 3 bases, with 13 bases remaining between them. The chain carries TRBV7-2 and TRBJ1-1; D ambiguous. This receptor was taken from an adult with an advanced solid tumor such as melanoma, head and neck, liver or kidney cancer. The sequences come from CD4+ or CD8+ T cells sorted from blood, collected in a trial of the OX40 agonist ivuxolimab. The CDR3 spells CASSPGNWDTEAFF. The CDR3 DNA reads TGTGCCAGCAGCCCCGGGAACTGGGACACTGAAGCTTTCTTT.